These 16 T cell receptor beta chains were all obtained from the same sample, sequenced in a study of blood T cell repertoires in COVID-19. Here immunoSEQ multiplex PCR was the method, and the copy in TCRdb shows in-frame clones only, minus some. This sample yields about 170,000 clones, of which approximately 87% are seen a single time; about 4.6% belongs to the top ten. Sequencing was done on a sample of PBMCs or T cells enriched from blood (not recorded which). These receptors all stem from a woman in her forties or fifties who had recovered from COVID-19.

CDR3 sequence (DNA): TGTGCCAGCAGCTCTACACGACTAGCGGAACAGTTCTTC. Translated: CASSSTRLAEQFF. The chain couples TRBV7-8 to TRBJ2-1; 9 positions match TRBD2. In germline, CDR1 is SGHVS, CDR2 FQNEAQ. There are 13 residues in the CDR3. The J segment lost 13 bases and the V segment lost 4 bases, leaving 8 bases of the junction unmatched.

The CDR3 protein is CASSGQGGTEAFF. CDR3 bases: TGTGCCAGTAGTGGACAGGGTGGTACTGAAGCTTTCTTT. This chain joins TRBV19 and TRBJ1-1; 8 bases agree with TRBD1. CDR3 length: 13 amino acids. Germline V gene lookup returns CDR1 LNHDA and CDR2 SQIVND (reference sequence). Trimming removed 5 bases from V and 5 bases from J; junction bases left unmatched: 4.

The CDR3 nucleotides are TGTGCCAGTAGTAACAGGGTTAATTCACCCCTCCACTTT. As protein: CASSNRVNSPLHF. This sequence joins TRBV19 and TRBJ1-6, with D possibly being TRBD1 (6 bases). The ends were cut back, 4 bases at V and 6 bases at J, with 7 bases in the middle. The germline V gene has CDR1 LNHDA and CDR2 SQIVND (reference sequence). CDR3 length equals 13 residues. Full variable domain (missing parts from reference TRBV19 and TRBJ1-6): DGGITQSPKYLFRKEGQNVTLSCEQNLNHDAMYWYRQDPGQGLRLIYYSQIVNDFQKGDIAEGYSVSREKKESFPLTVTSAQKNPTAFYLCASSNRVNSPLHFGNGTRLTVT.

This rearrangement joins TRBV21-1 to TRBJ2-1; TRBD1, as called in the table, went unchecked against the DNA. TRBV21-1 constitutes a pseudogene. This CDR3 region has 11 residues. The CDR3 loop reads CASSIPGEQFF. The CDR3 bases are TGTGCCAGCAGCATCCCAGGCGAGCAGTTCTTC.

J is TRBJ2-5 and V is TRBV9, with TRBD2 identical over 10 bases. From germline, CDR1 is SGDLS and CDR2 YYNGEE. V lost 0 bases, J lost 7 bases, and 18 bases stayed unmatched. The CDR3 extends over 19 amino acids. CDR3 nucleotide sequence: TGTGCCAGCAGCGTAGATCCAGCGGGAGGGCCAAAACGCGAGCGGACCCAGTACTTC. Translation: CASSVDPAGGPKRERTQYF.

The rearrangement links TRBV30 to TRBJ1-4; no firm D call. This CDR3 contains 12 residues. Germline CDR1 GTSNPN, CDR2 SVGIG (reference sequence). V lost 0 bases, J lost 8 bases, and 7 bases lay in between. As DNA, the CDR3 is TGTGCCTGGAGTGTAGACTTGGAAAAACTGTTTTTT. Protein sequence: CAWSVDLEKLFF.

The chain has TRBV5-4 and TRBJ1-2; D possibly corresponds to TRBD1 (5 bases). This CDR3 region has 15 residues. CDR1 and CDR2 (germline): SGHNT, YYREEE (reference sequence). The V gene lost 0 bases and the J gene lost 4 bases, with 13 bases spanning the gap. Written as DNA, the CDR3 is TGTGCCAGCAGCTTGGAGCAGGGAAGGGGCTATGGCTACACCTTC. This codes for CASSLEQGRGYGYTF.

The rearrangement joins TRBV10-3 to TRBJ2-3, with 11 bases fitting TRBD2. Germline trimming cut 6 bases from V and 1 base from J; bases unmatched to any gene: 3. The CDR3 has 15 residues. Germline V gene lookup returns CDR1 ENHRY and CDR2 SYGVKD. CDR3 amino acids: CAIRRTSGRTDTQYF. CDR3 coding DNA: TGTGCCATCAGACGGACTAGCGGGCGCACAGATACGCAGTATTTT.

The CDR3 DNA reads as TGTGCCAGCAGCGCCCCCAGCGGGGCGGGAGGGCCCCCAGATACGCAGTATTTT. Residues: CASSAPSGAGGPPDTQYF. The chain employs TRBV9 and TRBJ2-3; 9 nucleotides line up with TRBD2. After removal of 3 bases from V and 4 bases from J, the junction contained 15 bases not matched to a gene. Germline assignment: CDR1 SGDLS and CDR2 YYNGEE. CDR3 length: 18 amino acids.

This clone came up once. CDR3 DNA: TGTGCCAGTAGTACAGGGGGCTCCTACAATGAGCAGTTCTTC. This translates into CASSTGGSYNEQFF. The chain combines TRBV19 with TRBJ2-1, with 7 bases lining up with TRBD1. Germline-derived CDR1 and CDR2 are LNHDA and SQIVND (reference sequence). The CDR3 has 14 amino acids. V shed 4 bases and J 0 bases; nucleotides not matched to a gene: 0.

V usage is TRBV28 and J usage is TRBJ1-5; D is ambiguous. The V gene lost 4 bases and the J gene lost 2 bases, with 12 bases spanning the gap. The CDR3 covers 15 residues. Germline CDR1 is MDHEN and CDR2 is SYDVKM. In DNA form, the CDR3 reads TGTGCCAGCAGTTCGGACTCGAGGGGCAATCAGCCCCAGCATTTT. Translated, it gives CASSSDSRGNQPQHF.

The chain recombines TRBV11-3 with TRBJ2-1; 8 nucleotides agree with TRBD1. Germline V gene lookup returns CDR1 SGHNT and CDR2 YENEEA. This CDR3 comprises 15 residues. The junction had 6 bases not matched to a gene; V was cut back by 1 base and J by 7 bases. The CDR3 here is CASSLGQGAGNEQFF. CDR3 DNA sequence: TGTGCCAGCAGCTTAGGGCAGGGGGCGGGAAATGAGCAGTTCTTC.

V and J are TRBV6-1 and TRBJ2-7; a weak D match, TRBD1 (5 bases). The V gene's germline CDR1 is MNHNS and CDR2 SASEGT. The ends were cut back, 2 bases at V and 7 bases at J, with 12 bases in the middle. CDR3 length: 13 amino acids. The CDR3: CASSEYRKGEQYV. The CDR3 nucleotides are TGTGCCAGCAGTGAATACAGGAAGGGGGAGCAGTACGTC.

CDR3 loop: CASSALAGGSYNEQFF. DNA of the CDR3: TGTGCCAGCAGCGCCTTAGCGGGAGGCTCCTACAATGAGCAGTTCTTC. The rearrangement joins TRBV11-3 to TRBJ2-1; 10 nucleotides agree with TRBD2. The CDR3 consists of 16 residues. Trimming at V came to 5 bases and at J to 0 bases, leaving 4 bases not matched to a gene. Germline values: CDR1 SGHNT, CDR2 YENEEA.

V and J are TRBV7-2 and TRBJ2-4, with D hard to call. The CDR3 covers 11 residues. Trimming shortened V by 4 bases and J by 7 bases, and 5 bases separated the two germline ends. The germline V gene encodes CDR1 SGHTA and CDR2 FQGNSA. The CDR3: CASSSGNIQYF. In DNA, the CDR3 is TGTGCCAGCAGCTCCGGGAACATTCAGTACTTC.

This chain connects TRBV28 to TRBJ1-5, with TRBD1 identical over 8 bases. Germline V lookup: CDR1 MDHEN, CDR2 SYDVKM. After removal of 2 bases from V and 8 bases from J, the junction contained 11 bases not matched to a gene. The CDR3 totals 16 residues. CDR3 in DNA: TGTGCCAGCAGTTTAGGAGGGCAGGGGGCAAGGAAGCCCCAGCATTTT. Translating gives CASSLGGQGARKPQHF.